These 17 T cell receptor beta chains originate from one sample sequenced in a study of T cell repertoires in cytomegalovirus infection (dated by TCRdb to 2018 to 2020). No antigen is known for these receptors. Explained via the paper, the treatment or condition label denotes: in vitro stimulation with specific CMV peptide epitopes to enrich CMV-specific T cells. Instrument used: Illumina HiSeq 1500. Clones were called with MiXCR by TCRdb after fastp trimmed the public reads at Q25, and only in-frame beta chains were retained. Each CDR3 protein gets just one entry, which takes the most common genes and DNA from the rows behind it. In this sample the table shows more than 250,000 distinct CDR3 sequences, roughly 25% of which occur a single time. Together, the top ten hold 10% to 15% of the sample. This sample comprised cultured PBMCs, obtained from culture after CMV antigen stimulation. Receptor source: a human donor in good health (CMV status not recorded). Some clones in this sample may be carry-over from other donors' samples.

J is TRBJ1-2 and V is TRBV9; D is undetermined. V was shortened by 5 bases and J by 6 bases, with 14 bases between the two germline ends. Per germline, CDR1 SGDLS and CDR2 YYNGEE. CDR3 length: 13 residues. The CDR3 coding sequence is TGTGCCAGCAGGGCGTCAGGATCTGATGGCTACACCTTC. Translating gives CASRASGSDGYTF.

This clonotype occurred a few times. J is TRBJ1-1 and V is TRBV29-1, with TRBD1 identical over 7 bases. The CDR3 has 13 amino acids. The V gene's germline CDR1 is SQVTM and CDR2 ANQGSEA. V shed 7 bases and J 3 bases; nucleotides not matched to a gene: 8. CDR3 protein: CSARGQSYTEAFF. The CDR3 bases are TGCAGCGCCAGGGGACAGTCCTACACTGAAGCTTTCTTT.

This clonotype was found a few times. The rearrangement joins TRBV27 to TRBJ1-6; D is unclear. The V end was cut by 6 bases, the J end by 5 bases, with 14 bases between. The germline V gene encodes CDR1 MNHEY and CDR2 SMNVEV (reference sequence). This CDR3 has 15 residues. The CDR3 DNA reads as TGTGCCAGCAGAAGAGCCGGGCCGAATAATTCACCCCTCCACTTT. As protein: CASRRAGPNNSPLHF.

This clonotype was counted between two and nine times. The chain uses TRBV7-2 and TRBJ2-7; no definite D call. The germline V and J ends were trimmed by 8 bases and 0 bases, with 14 bases remaining between them. The CDR3 loop spans 14 amino acids. Germline V gene sequence: CDR1 SGHTA, CDR2 FQGNSA. The CDR3, as DNA: TGTGCCAGCGGTCTAGGATACCGCTCCTACGAGCAGTACTTC. This codes for CASGLGYRSYEQYF.

This chain joins TRBV28 and TRBJ1-1; TRBD1 aligns across 7 bases. This CDR3 has 14 amino acids. Germline assignment: CDR1 MDHEN and CDR2 SYDVKM. V lost 4 bases, J lost 7 bases, and 9 bases stayed unmatched. In DNA form, the CDR3 reads TGTGCCAGCAGTTCGCCCAGGACAGGAATTGAAGCTTTCTTT. Protein sequence: CASSSPRTGIEAFF. Looking up the rest from reference TRBV28 and TRBJ1-1 gives the full variable domain: DVKVTQSSRYLVKRTGEKVFLECVQDMDHENMFWYRQDPGLGLRLIYFSYDVKMKEKGDIPEGYSVSREKKERFSLILESASTNQTSMYLCASSSPRTGIEAFFGQGTRLTVV.

V usage is TRBV6-2 or TRBV6-3 and J usage is TRBJ2-7; no clear D gene. The V and J ends lost 0 bases and 3 bases respectively, with 6 bases between them. Germline V gene lookup returns CDR1 MNHEY and CDR2 SVGEGT. The CDR3 totals 13 residues. The CDR3 protein is CASSYSASYEQYV. Written as DNA, the CDR3 is TGTGCCAGCAGTTACTCTGCCAGCTACGAGCAGTACGTC.

This clonotype was recorded at least ten times. The chain employs TRBV7-8 and TRBJ1-1; D ambiguous. This CDR3 has 13 residues. Trimming took off 4 bases at V and 4 bases at J, with 10 bases between the two ends. Per germline, CDR1 SGHVS and CDR2 FQNEAQ. The CDR3: CASSSRRVTEAFF. In DNA form, the CDR3 reads TGTGCCAGCAGCTCCCGCCGGGTCACTGAAGCTTTCTTT.

This clonotype has a count of ten or more. The chain recombines TRBV4-2 with TRBJ2-1, with 8 positions matching TRBD2. After removal of 1 base from V and 1 base from J, the junction contained 9 bases not matched to a gene. This CDR3 has 18 amino acids. Germline V gene sequence: CDR1 LGHNA, CDR2 YNFKEQ. CDR3 coding DNA: TGTGCCAGCAGCCAAGTAGCTGGTGCGGGAGGATCCTACAATGAGCAGTTCTTC. It specifies CASSQVAGAGGSYNEQFF.

For the CDR3, the DNA is TGTGCCAGCAGTTGGGTCCAGACAGATCAGCCCCAGCATTTT. Protein product: CASSWVQTDQPQHF. The chain uses TRBV6-6 and TRBJ1-5; a weak D match, TRBD1 (5 bases). Germline V gene data show CDR1 as MNHNY and CDR2 as SVGAGI (reference sequence). The CDR3 has 14 amino acids. Trimming stripped 4 bases from V and 5 bases from J, with 12 bases between.

This clonotype was seen only a few times. This chain uses TRBV5-8 with TRBJ2-5; 11 bases are shared with TRBD2. The germline V gene has CDR1 SGHTS and CDR2 YDEGEE. This CDR3 comprises 15 residues. V shed 7 bases, J shed 3 bases, and the junction held 8 bases outside the gene matches. CDR3 sequence reads: CASGWASGRKETQYF. DNA of the CDR3: TGTGCCAGCGGTTGGGCTAGCGGGAGGAAAGAGACCCAGTACTTC.

This clonotype turned up a few times. This chain links TRBV24-1 with TRBJ2-1; D perhaps matches TRBD2 (6 bases). Trimming removed 3 bases at V and 0 bases at J, with 14 bases between. There are 17 residues in the CDR3. Germline CDR1 KGHDR, CDR2 SFDVKD. CDR3 DNA sequence: TGTGCCACCAGTGATCCCTCTAGCGCGCGCTCCTACAATGAGCAGTTCTTC. Translation gives CATSDPSSARSYNEQFF.

This clonotype was seen a handful of times. The chain links TRBV27 to TRBJ1-2, with TRBD1 matching 11 bases. This CDR3 region has 16 residues. The germline V gene encodes CDR1 MNHEY and CDR2 SMNVEV (reference sequence). V was clipped by 6 bases and J by 4 bases; unmatched bases: 10. This chain's CDR3 is CASSLGQGARGYGYTF. The CDR3 coding sequence is TGTGCCAGCAGCCTCGGACAGGGGGCGAGAGGCTATGGCTACACCTTC.

The rearrangement uses TRBV7-2 and TRBJ2-2; TRBD1 or TRBD2 may be the D gene (5 bases each). Germline V gene data show CDR1 as SGHTA and CDR2 as FQGNSA. The CDR3 has 15 amino acids. The V end was cut by 1 base, the J end by 7 bases, with 13 bases between. The DNA of the CDR3 is TGTGCCAGCAGCTTAGTTTCCGGGGCGGACGGGGAGCTGTTTTTT. This translates into CASSLVSGADGELFF.

Only a few counts were recorded for this clonotype. V gene TRBV29-1 combines with J gene TRBJ1-1; D is unresolved. The CDR3 sequence is 8 residues long. Trimming removed 7 bases from V and 10 bases from J, with 7 bases in between. The germline V gene encodes CDR1 SQVTM and CDR2 ANQGSEA. The chain's CDR3 is CSGDGAFF. The DNA of the CDR3 is TGCAGCGGAGATGGAGCTTTCTTT.

The sample holds a few counts of this clonotype. The chain combines TRBV7-6 with TRBJ2-2; 8 positions agree with TRBD2. Germline V CDR1 and CDR2: SGHVS, FNYEAQ. This CDR3 has 14 residues. CDR3 sequence reads: CASGVGENTGELFF. In DNA form, the CDR3 reads TGTGCTAGCGGGGTGGGGGAAAACACCGGGGAGCTGTTTTTT. Supplemented by reference TRBV7-6 and TRBJ2-2, the full variable domain reads GAGVSQSPRYKVTKRGQDVALRCDPISGHVSLYWYRQALGQGPEFLTYFNYEAQQDKSGLPNDRFSAERPEGSISTLTIQRTEQRDSAMYRCASGVGENTGELFFGEGSRLTVL.

This rearrangement joins TRBV5-4 to TRBJ2-7, with 7 bases matching TRBD1. With 7 bases clipped from V and 4 bases from J, the junction kept 2 bases outside the gene matches. The CDR3 is 11 residues long. Looked up from germline, CDR1 is SGHNT and CDR2 is YYREEE (reference sequence). The DNA of the CDR3 is TGTGCCAGCGGGGACAGATACGAGCAGTACGTC. Its translation: CASGDRYEQYV.

This clonotype has just a few counts. The rearrangement links TRBV20-1 to TRBJ1-1; D not resolved. Trimming removed 1 base at V and 2 bases at J, with 8 bases between. CDR3 size: 13 residues. Germline V gene data show CDR1 as DFQATT and CDR2 as SNEGSKA (reference sequence). CDR3 loop: CSARGNRNTEAFF. In nucleotides, the CDR3 is TGCAGTGCTAGAGGTAACAGAAACACTGAAGCTTTCTTT.